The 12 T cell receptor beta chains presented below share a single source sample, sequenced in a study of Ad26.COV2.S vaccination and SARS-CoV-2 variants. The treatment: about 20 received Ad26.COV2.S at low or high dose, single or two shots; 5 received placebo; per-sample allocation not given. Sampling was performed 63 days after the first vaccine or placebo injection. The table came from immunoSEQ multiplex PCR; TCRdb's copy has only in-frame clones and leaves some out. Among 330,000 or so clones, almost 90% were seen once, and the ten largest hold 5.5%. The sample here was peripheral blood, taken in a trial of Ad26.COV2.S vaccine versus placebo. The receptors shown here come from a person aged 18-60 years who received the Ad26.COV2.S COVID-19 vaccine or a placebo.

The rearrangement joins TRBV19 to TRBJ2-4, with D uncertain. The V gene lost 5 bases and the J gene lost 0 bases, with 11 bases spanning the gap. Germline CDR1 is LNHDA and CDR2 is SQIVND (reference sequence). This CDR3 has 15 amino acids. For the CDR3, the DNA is TGTGCCAGTAGTCGTAGTCTACTAGCCAAAAACATTCAGTACTTC. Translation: CASSRSLLAKNIQYF.

CDR3 protein: CASSLLAGGGNTIYF. The CDR3 DNA reads as TGTGCCAGCAGTTTATTAGCAGGGGGCGGAAACACCATATATTTT. The V and J genes are TRBV27 and TRBJ1-3, with 8 bases that match TRBD1. V shed 1 base, J shed 4 bases, and the junction held 3 bases outside the gene matches. This CDR3 is built from 15 residues. Germline CDR1 reads MNHEY; CDR2 reads SMNVEV (reference sequence).

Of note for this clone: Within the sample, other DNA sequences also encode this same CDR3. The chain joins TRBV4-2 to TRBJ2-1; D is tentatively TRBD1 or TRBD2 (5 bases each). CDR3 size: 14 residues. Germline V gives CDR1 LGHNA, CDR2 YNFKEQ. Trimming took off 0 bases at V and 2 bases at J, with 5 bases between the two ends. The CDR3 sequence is CASSQEGPYNEQFF. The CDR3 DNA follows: TGTGCCAGCAGCCAAGAGGGACCCTACAATGAGCAGTTCTTC.

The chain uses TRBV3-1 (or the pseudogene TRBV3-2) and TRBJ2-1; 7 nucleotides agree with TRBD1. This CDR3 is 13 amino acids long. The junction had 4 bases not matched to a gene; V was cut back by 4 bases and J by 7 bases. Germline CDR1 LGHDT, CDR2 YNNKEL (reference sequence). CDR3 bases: TGTGCCAGCAGCCCCCAACAGGGGAATGAGCAGTTCTTC. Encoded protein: CASSPQQGNEQFF.

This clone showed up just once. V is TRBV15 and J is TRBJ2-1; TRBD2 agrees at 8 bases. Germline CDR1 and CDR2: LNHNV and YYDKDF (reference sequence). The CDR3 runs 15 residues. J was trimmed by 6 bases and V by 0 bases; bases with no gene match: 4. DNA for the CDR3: TGTGCCACCAGCAGAGACGGGGGGGCCGGCAATGAGCAGTTCTTC. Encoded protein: CATSRDGGAGNEQFF. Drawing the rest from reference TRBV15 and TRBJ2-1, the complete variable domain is DAMVIQNPRYQVTQFGKPVTLSCSQTLNHNVMYWYQQKSSQAPKLLFHYYDKDFNNEADTPDNFQSRRPNTSFCFLDIRSPGLGDTAMYLCATSRDGGAGNEQFFGPGTRLTVL.

For the CDR3, the DNA is TGCGCCAGCAGCGCCCAGGACGGTCTGAACACTGAAGCTTTCTTT. Translated, it gives CASSAQDGLNTEAFF. The chain couples TRBV5-1 to TRBJ1-1, with D uncertain. Germline V CDR1 and CDR2: SGHRS, YFSETQ. Trimming removed 4 bases at V and 0 bases at J, with 13 bases between. The CDR3 sequence is 15 residues long.

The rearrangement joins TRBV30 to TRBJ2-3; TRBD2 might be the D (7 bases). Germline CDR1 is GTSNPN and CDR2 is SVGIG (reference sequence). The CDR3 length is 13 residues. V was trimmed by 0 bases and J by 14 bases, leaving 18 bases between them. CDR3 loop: CAWSVSQRGGLYF. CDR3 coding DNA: TGTGCCTGGAGTGTATCTCAAAGGGGGGGTTTGTATTTT.

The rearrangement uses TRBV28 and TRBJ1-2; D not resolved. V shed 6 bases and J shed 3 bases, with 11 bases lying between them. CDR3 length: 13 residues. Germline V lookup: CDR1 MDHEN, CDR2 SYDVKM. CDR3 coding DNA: TGTGCCAGCAGGGTAACACTCGACTATGGCTACACCTTC. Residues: CASRVTLDYGYTF.

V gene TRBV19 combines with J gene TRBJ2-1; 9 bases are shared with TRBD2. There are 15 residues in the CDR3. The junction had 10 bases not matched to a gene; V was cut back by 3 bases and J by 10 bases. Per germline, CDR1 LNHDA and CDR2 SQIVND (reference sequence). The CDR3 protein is CASSIQAGGLREQFF. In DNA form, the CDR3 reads TGTGCCAGTAGTATTCAAGCGGGGGGTCTAAGAGAGCAGTTCTTC.

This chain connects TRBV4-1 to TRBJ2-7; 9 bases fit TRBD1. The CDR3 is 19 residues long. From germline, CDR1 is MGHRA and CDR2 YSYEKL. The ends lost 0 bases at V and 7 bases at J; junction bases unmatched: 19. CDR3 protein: CASSQDSTATGGHVEEQYF. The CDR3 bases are TGCGCCAGCAGCCAAGATTCCACCGCCACAGGGGGCCATGTGGAGGAGCAGTACTTC.

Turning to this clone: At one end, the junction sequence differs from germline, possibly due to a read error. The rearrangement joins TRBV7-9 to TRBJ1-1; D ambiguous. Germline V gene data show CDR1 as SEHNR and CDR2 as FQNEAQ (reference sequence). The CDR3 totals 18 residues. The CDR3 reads CASSLASYGPRDLRQAFF. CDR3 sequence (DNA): TGTGCCAGCAGCCTAGCATCCTACGGGCCAAGGGATCTTAGGCAAGCTTTCTTT.

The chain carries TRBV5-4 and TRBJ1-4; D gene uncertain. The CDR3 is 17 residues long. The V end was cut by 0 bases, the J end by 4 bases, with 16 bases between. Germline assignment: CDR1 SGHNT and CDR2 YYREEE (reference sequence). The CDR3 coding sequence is TGTGCCAGCAGCTTGGCAGACGCGGACCCCCTTAATGAAAAACTGTTTTTT. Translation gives CASSLADADPLNEKLFF.